This TCR beta chain was identified during a study of T cell changes during pregnancy in multiple sclerosis. Clones were read by immunoSEQ multiplex PCR, and TCRdb kept only the in-frame ones, dropping some. The sample holds just under 20,000 clones, 80% to 90% seen once. Per the germline V gene, CDR1 is SEHNR and CDR2 is FQNEAQ (reference sequence). The CDR3 loop spans 14 amino acids. Between the trimmed V and J ends, which lost 1 base and 0 bases, there was a span of 6 bases. This TCR came from a female donor in good health, enrolled as a control in a pregnancy study. The rearrangement uses TRBV7-9 and TRBJ1-2; D unclear. Source: CD8+ T cells from peripheral blood mononuclear cells, taken in the second trimester of pregnancy. The CDR3 spells CASSLGPANYGYTF. The CDR3 nucleotides read TGTGCCAGCAGCTTAGGGCCAGCTAACTATGGCTACACCTTC.